This T cell receptor beta chain was captured by sequencing in a study of T cell responses to AZD1222 COVID-19 vaccine. Overall study results and limits: The CD4 TCRs associated with vaccination extended across spike and predominated at 160-218 and 743-854. Repertoire sampling was restricted to post-peak T cell response timepoints. With two AZD1222 doses given, Spike-specific TCR breadth and depth both rose.

Profiling relied on immunoSEQ multiplex PCR, and the TCRdb table lists in-frame clones only, not all of them. The sample shows over 150,000 clones, roughly nine tenths of them seen only once. As for this clone: Antigen unknown.

After removal of 4 bases from V and 6 bases from J, the junction contained 5 bases not matched to a gene. The CDR3 has 14 residues. CDR1 is SGHRS and CDR2 is YFSETQ in the germline V gene. The specimen was peripheral blood, collected on day 0 of MenACWY control vaccination. The genes are TRBV5-1 and TRBJ1-2; TRBD1 aligns across 11 bases. The TCR was taken from an adult in good health. The CDR3, as DNA: TGCGCCAGCAGCACCGGGACAGGGGGAAATGGCTACACCTTC. Translated: CASSTGTGGNGYTF.